These T cell receptor beta chains were read from a single sample in a study of T-cell reconstitution after alpha-beta-depleted transplantation in children. One entry per CDR3 protein results from TCRdb running MiXCR on the PCR reads. The sample records 700,000 to 950,000 distinct CDR3 sequences, roughly 15% being singletons. The source was PBMCs, mostly from graft donor cells, collected 360 days after TCRalphabeta/CD19-depleted stem cell transplant. The source of these receptors is a male patient aged 10 to 17 who had a stem cell transplant for acute lymphoblastic leukemia, so the T cells may come from the graft donor. Both conserved end residues are part of each CDR3. D genes are given only for firm matches. Not all rows give a size; the values are once, few, many and, for expanded clones, a class.

V	size	D	J	CDR3	DNA
TRBV5-1	many	NA	TRBJ1-1	CASSLAGSSEAFF	TGCGCCAGCAGCTTGGCAGGGTCAAGTGAAGCTTTCTTT
TRBV6-1	few	TRBD2	TRBJ2-2	CASRGLSGRGTGELFF	TGTGCCAGCAGGGGGCTCAGCGGGAGAGGGACCGGGGAGCTGTTTTTT
TRBV29-1	few	NA	TRBJ2-7	CSVEDRQTYEQYF	TGCAGCGTTGAAGATCGGCAGACCTACGAGCAGTACTTC
TRBV9	few	NA	TRBJ2-7	CASSDSGPYSVEQYF	TGTGCCAGCAGCGATAGCGGTCCCTACTCGGTCGAGCAGTACTTC
TRBV5-1	few	NA	TRBJ2-5	CASSPWFGETQYF	TGCGCCAGCAGCCCATGGTTCGGAGAGACCCAGTACTTC
TRBV20-1	many	NA	TRBJ2-7	CSAGGQVPRDYTYEQYF	TGCAGTGCGGGGGGACAGGTCCCCCGGGACTACACCTACGAGCAGTACTTC
TRBV2	NA	NA	TRBJ1-2	CASSEARGLRYGYTF	TGTGCCAGCAGTGAGGCGCGGGGGCTACGATATGGCTACACCTTC
TRBV5-1	NA	TRBD1	TRBJ2-6	CASSPLGQLISGANVLTF	TGCGCCAGCAGCCCCCTGGGACAGTTAATTTCTGGGGCCAACGTCCTGACTTTC
TRBV7-3	few	NA	TRBJ2-7	CASSVDGRPFYEQYF	TGTGCCAGCAGCGTCGATGGGAGGCCTTTCTACGAGCAGTACTTC
TRBV18	few	TRBD1	TRBJ2-3	CASSLTDRGLSTDTQYF	TGTGCCAGCTCACTAACCGACAGGGGCCTGAGCACAGATACGCAGTATTTT
TRBV15	few	NA	TRBJ1-5	CATSRGNGEGNQPQHF	TGTGCCACCAGCAGAGGGAACGGGGAGGGCAATCAGCCCCAGCATTTT
TRBV4-1	NA	TRBD1	TRBJ2-7	CASSQPGTGNDYEQYF	TGCGCCAGCAGCCAGCCTGGGACAGGGAATGACTACGAGCAGTACTTC
TRBV29-1	few	TRBD1	TRBJ1-2	CSVEQGAGRGYTF	TGCAGCGTTGAACAGGGGGCAGGCAGGGGCTACACCTTC
TRBV4-1	NA	NA	TRBJ2-7	CASSHGITSFRNEQYF	TGCGCCAGCAGCCACGGAATTACTAGCTTCAGGAACGAGCAGTACTTC
TRBV3-1	NA	TRBD1	TRBJ2-7	CASSNRGHGYEQYF	TGTGCCAGCAGCAACAGGGGGCACGGCTACGAGCAGTACTTC
TRBV6-1	NA	NA	TRBJ1-3	CASRPPGGTSGNTIYF	TGTGCCAGCAGGCCTCCAGGCGGAACCTCTGGAAACACCATATATTTT
TRBV7-6	many	NA	TRBJ2-1	CASSLVGSSSYNEQFF	TGTGCCAGCAGCTTAGTCGGCTCAAGCTCCTACAATGAGCAGTTCTTC
TRBV29-1	NA	TRBD1	TRBJ2-1	CSIHPGQGANEQFF	TGCAGTATACATCCGGGACAGGGGGCGAATGAGCAGTTCTTC
TRBV20-1	NA	TRBD2	TRBJ2-5	CSAWTSGRGWGETQYF	TGCAGTGCTTGGACTAGCGGGAGAGGTTGGGGGGAGACCCAGTACTTC
TRBV5-1	many	TRBD2	TRBJ2-1	CASSESGTRRNEQFF	TGCGCCAGCAGCGAGTCCGGGACTAGGCGCAATGAGCAGTTCTTC
TRBV20-1	few	TRBD2	TRBJ2-7	CSAHPRVAGNRF	TGCAGTGCCCACCCCAGGGTAGCGGGCAATCGGTTC
TRBV7-3	few	TRBD2	TRBJ2-1	CASSLIAGVSYNEQFF	TGTGCCAGCAGCTTAATAGCGGGAGTTTCCTACAATGAGCAGTTCTTC
TRBV3-1	few	NA	TRBJ1-2	CASSRKGGERYGYTF	TGTGCCAGCAGCAGGAAGGGGGGTGAGCGCTATGGCTACACCTTC
TRBV27	NA	NA	TRBJ1-6	CASSTTGPWGSPLHF	TGTGCCAGCAGTACCACAGGTCCGTGGGGCTCACCCCTCCACTTT
TRBV5-1	NA	TRBD1	TRBJ2-5	CASRARQGTETQYF	TGCGCCAGCAGGGCGAGACAGGGGACGGAGACCCAGTACTTC
TRBV6-1	few	TRBD2	TRBJ2-5	CASTPSGRETQYF	TGTGCCAGCACCCCTAGCGGGAGAGAGACCCAGTACTTC
TRBV7-9	NA	NA	TRBJ2-3	CASSLTLAGRSTDTQYF	TGTGCCAGCAGCCTCACCCTCGCGGGCAGAAGCACAGATACGCAGTATTTT
TRBV29-1	NA	NA	TRBJ2-7	CSVVRSHEQYF	TGCAGCGTTGTTAGGTCGCACGAGCAGTACTTC
TRBV5-1	NA	TRBD2	TRBJ2-1	CASNTGTSRLLYNEQFF	TGCGCCAGCAACACCGGGACTAGCCGGCTTCTCTACAATGAGCAGTTCTTC
TRBV20-1	NA	TRBD2	TRBJ2-3	CSAQASGYTDTQYF	TGCAGTGCCCAGGCTAGCGGGTACACAGATACGCAGTATTTT
TRBV7-3	NA	NA	TRBJ1-2	CASSHGRGRGENGYTF	TGTGCCAGCAGCCACGGCAGGGGCAGGGGAGAAAATGGCTACACCTTC
TRBV20-1	NA	TRBD2	TRBJ2-3	CSAWGPTSGNTQYF	TGCAGTGCGTGGGGTCCGACTAGCGGGAATACGCAGTATTTT
TRBV5-1	few	NA	TRBJ2-7	CASGLNRASSYEQYF	TGCGCCAGCGGACTAAACAGGGCCAGCTCCTACGAGCAGTACTTC
TRBV12-3/TRBV12-4	few	TRBD2	TRBJ2-1	CASSLLAGGSGRSLGYNEQFF	TGTGCCAGCAGTTTACTAGCGGGTGGTAGCGGGAGGTCGTTGGGATACAATGAGCAGTTCTTC
TRBV9	few	NA	TRBJ1-1	CASSPQRTALNTEAFF	TGTGCCAGCAGCCCCCAACGGACAGCCTTGAACACTGAAGCTTTCTTT
TRBV6-2/TRBV6-3	many	TRBD2	TRBJ2-7	CASRTLAGEQYF	TGTGCCAGCAGAACTCTAGCGGGCGAGCAGTACTTC
TRBV15	few	NA	TRBJ1-2	CATSRERGYGYTF	TGTGCCACCAGCAGAGAAAGGGGGTATGGCTACACCTTC
TRBV5-6	many	NA	TRBJ1-2	CASSIRYYGYTF	TGTGCCAGCAGTATAAGGTACTATGGCTACACCTTC
TRBV12-3/TRBV12-4	NA	NA	TRBJ1-3	CASRSTSSSGNTIYF	TGTGCCAGCAGGTCCACATCTTCCTCTGGAAACACCATATATTTT
TRBV7-8	many	TRBD1	TRBJ2-7	CASSSLTGSYEQYF	TGTGCCAGCAGCTCCTTGACAGGGTCCTACGAGCAGTACTTC
TRBV7-9	once	TRBD1	TRBJ1-2	CASSKGQGYGYTF	TGTGCCAGCAGCAAGGGACAGGGGTATGGCTACACCTTC